This TCR beta chain was identified in a study of shared clonotypes between healthy human individuals. Germline V lookup: CDR1 MDHEN, CDR2 SYDVKM. The length of the CDR3 is 13 residues. Trimming shortened V by 3 bases and J by 6 bases, and 12 bases separated the two germline ends. TCRdb's copy holds only in-frame clones and misses some; the assay was immunoSEQ multiplex PCR. The table lists about 320,000 clones, roughly 84% of them singletons. The chain couples TRBV28 to TRBJ2-7; D is unresolved. The clonotype comes from a man aged 18 to 30 in good health. The material sequenced was memory CD8+ T cells sorted from blood. Subset described: CD45RO+ cells pooled with CCR7-negative TemRA cells. The CDR3 reads CASSLPGGGEQYF. For the CDR3, the DNA is TGTGCCAGCAGTTTGCCGGGCGGTGGCGAGCAGTACTTC. The variable domain in full, completed from reference TRBV28 and TRBJ2-7, reads DVKVTQSSRYLVKRTGEKVFLECVQDMDHENMFWYRQDPGLGLRLIYFSYDVKMKEKGDIPEGYSVSREKKERFSLILESASTNQTSMYLCASSLPGGGEQYFGPGTRLTVT.